Listed below are T cell receptor beta chains from one sample, sequenced in a study of blood T cell repertoires in COVID-19. TCRdb's copy holds only in-frame clones and misses some; the assay was immunoSEQ multiplex PCR. The sample includes more than 90,000 clones, more than 70% of them seen just once. Sequences were obtained from peripheral blood. The receptors stem from a woman aged 30 to 39 with acute or convalescent COVID-19. Each CDR3 is given with its conserved first and last residue. Each record gives: clone size, D gene, J gene, V gene, CDR3 protein, CDR3 DNA. D genes are given only for firm matches. Expanded clones are given a class, and other clones once, few, many or no size at all.

clone size: -; D gene: TRBD1; J gene: TRBJ1-5; V gene: TRBV5-6; CDR3 protein: CASSRTGNSNQPQHF; CDR3 DNA: TGTGCCAGCAGCAGGACAGGGAATAGCAATCAGCCCCAGCATTTT
clone size: -; D gene: -; J gene: TRBJ1-5; V gene: TRBV28; CDR3 protein: CASSLAGARQPQHF; CDR3 DNA: TGTGCCAGCAGTTTAGCGGGGGCGAGGCAGCCCCAGCATTTT
clone size: -; D gene: -; J gene: TRBJ1-6; V gene: TRBV2; CDR3 protein: CASSTGLPGDINGPLHF; CDR3 DNA: TGTGCCAGCAGTACAGGGCTACCCGGAGACATAAATGGACCCCTCCACTTT
clone size: -; D gene: -; J gene: TRBJ1-2; V gene: TRBV13; CDR3 protein: CASSLGTYYGYTF; CDR3 DNA: TGTGCCAGCAGCCTCGGGACATACTATGGCTACACCTTC
clone size: -; D gene: -; J gene: TRBJ2-7; V gene: TRBV6-5; CDR3 protein: CASSRLQGYEQYF; CDR3 DNA: TGTGCCAGCAGCCGACTACAGGGCTACGAGCAGTACTTC
clone size: -; D gene: TRBD2; J gene: TRBJ2-1; V gene: TRBV12-5; CDR3 protein: CASGLGLGLAGGSSYNEQFF; CDR3 DNA: TGTGCTAGTGGTTTGGGCCTAGGGCTAGCGGGGGGCAGCTCCTACAATGAGCAGTTCTTC
clone size: -; D gene: -; J gene: TRBJ1-1; V gene: TRBV18; CDR3 protein: CASSPLTAEAFF; CDR3 DNA: TGTGCCAGCTCACCCCTCACGGCTGAAGCTTTCTTT
clone size: -; D gene: -; J gene: TRBJ2-1; V gene: TRBV11-2; CDR3 protein: CASSSSLRGEQFF; CDR3 DNA: TGTGCCAGCAGCTCCAGCCTGAGGGGGGAGCAGTTCTTC
clone size: -; D gene: TRBD1; J gene: TRBJ1-2; V gene: TRBV5-1; CDR3 protein: CASSLDFRGTGGYTF; CDR3 DNA: TGCGCCAGCAGCCTGGATTTCAGGGGGACGGGAGGCTACACCTTC
clone size: -; D gene: -; J gene: TRBJ1-2; V gene: TRBV28; CDR3 protein: CASSPLGGPTYGYTF; CDR3 DNA: TGTGCCAGCAGTCCCTTGGGAGGACCCACCTATGGCTACACCTTC
clone size: -; D gene: -; J gene: TRBJ2-7; V gene: TRBV3-1/TRBV3-2; CDR3 protein: CASSQGGQLLSYEQYF; CDR3 DNA: TGTGCCAGCAGCCAGGGGGGACAGCTTCTGTCCTACGAGCAGTACTTC
clone size: -; D gene: TRBD1; J gene: TRBJ2-7; V gene: TRBV2; CDR3 protein: CASRIGTGPLGEQYF; CDR3 DNA: TGTGCCAGCAGGATTGGGACAGGGCCATTGGGCGAGCAGTACTTC
clone size: -; D gene: -; J gene: TRBJ1-6; V gene: TRBV13; CDR3 protein: CASSLEGAEMSPLHF; CDR3 DNA: TGTGCCAGCAGCTTAGAAGGAGCAGAGATGTCACCCCTCCACTTT
clone size: -; D gene: -; J gene: TRBJ1-1; V gene: TRBV12-3/TRBV12-4; CDR3 protein: CASILRGGSKAFF; CDR3 DNA: TGTGCCAGCATCTTAAGGGGCGGGAGCAAAGCTTTCTTT
clone size: -; D gene: TRBD1; J gene: TRBJ2-7; V gene: TRBV10-3; CDR3 protein: CAIKGTGEAYEQYF; CDR3 DNA: TGTGCCATCAAGGGGACAGGGGAAGCTTACGAGCAGTACTTC
clone size: -; D gene: -; J gene: TRBJ1-2; V gene: TRBV6-5; CDR3 protein: CASTPRRDSAGYTF; CDR3 DNA: TGTGCCAGCACCCCCCGTAGGGACTCAGCTGGCTACACCTTC
clone size: -; D gene: -; J gene: TRBJ2-3; V gene: TRBV30; CDR3 protein: CAWSVFSDTQYF; CDR3 DNA: TGTGCCTGGAGTGTATTCTCAGATACGCAGTATTTT
clone size: -; D gene: -; J gene: TRBJ2-5; V gene: TRBV6-5; CDR3 protein: CASRQLTGGETQYF; CDR3 DNA: TGTGCCAGCAGACAGCTAACCGGAGGGGAGACCCAGTACTTC
clone size: few; D gene: TRBD1; J gene: TRBJ2-5; V gene: TRBV2; CDR3 protein: CASTGQGGETQYF; CDR3 DNA: TGTGCCAGCACCGGACAGGGCGGTGAGACCCAGTACTTC
clone size: -; D gene: TRBD1; J gene: TRBJ1-1; V gene: TRBV29-1; CDR3 protein: CSVIPTGGRGEAFF; CDR3 DNA: TGCAGCGTTATTCCGACAGGGGGCAGAGGTGAAGCTTTCTTT
clone size: once; D gene: TRBD1; J gene: TRBJ1-5; V gene: TRBV4-1; CDR3 protein: CASSLGTGLQPQHF; CDR3 DNA: TGCGCCAGCAGCCTCGGGACAGGGCTTCAGCCCCAGCATTTT
clone size: -; D gene: TRBD1; J gene: TRBJ1-1; V gene: TRBV28; CDR3 protein: CASSSQGLRREGNTEAFF; CDR3 DNA: TGTGCCAGCAGTTCACAGGGGTTGAGGCGCGAGGGGAACACTGAAGCTTTCTTT
clone size: -; D gene: -; J gene: TRBJ1-2; V gene: TRBV21-1; CDR3 protein: CASNIRARGGYTF; CDR3 DNA: TGTGCCAGCAACATCAGGGCCAGGGGAGGCTACACCTTC
clone size: -; D gene: -; J gene: TRBJ1-1; V gene: TRBV4-1; CDR3 protein: CASSQERHTGAFF; CDR3 DNA: TGCGCCAGCAGCCAAGAGAGGCACACGGGGGCTTTCTTT
clone size: -; D gene: -; J gene: TRBJ1-6; V gene: TRBV30; CDR3 protein: CAWSIQNNSPLHF; CDR3 DNA: TGTGCCTGGAGTATACAGAATAATTCACCCCTCCACTTT
clone size: -; D gene: TRBD2; J gene: TRBJ2-3; V gene: TRBV7-8; CDR3 protein: CASSLVAGGAADTQYF; CDR3 DNA: TGTGCCAGCAGCTTAGTAGCGGGAGGGGCGGCAGATACGCAGTATTTT
clone size: -; D gene: TRBD2; J gene: TRBJ2-1; V gene: TRBV30; CDR3 protein: CAWIPPKAGKNEQFF; CDR3 DNA: TGTGCCTGGATCCCTCCAAAAGCGGGGAAGAATGAGCAGTTCTTC
clone size: -; D gene: -; J gene: TRBJ2-3; V gene: TRBV19; CDR3 protein: CASSMLVSIKRGTQYF; CDR3 DNA: TGTGCCAGTAGTATGTTAGTTTCCATAAAAAGGGGGACGCAGTATTTT
clone size: -; D gene: TRBD1; J gene: TRBJ1-1; V gene: TRBV19; CDR3 protein: CASSHPRTGLNTEAFF; CDR3 DNA: TGTGCCAGTAGTCACCCCAGGACAGGGCTGAACACTGAAGCTTTCTTT
clone size: -; D gene: -; J gene: TRBJ1-6; V gene: TRBV19; CDR3 protein: CASSSGRGNSPLHF; CDR3 DNA: TGTGCCAGTAGTTCGGGCAGGGGTAATTCACCCCTCCACTTT
clone size: -; D gene: -; J gene: TRBJ1-6; V gene: TRBV3-1/TRBV3-2; CDR3 protein: CASRPSGANSPLHF; CDR3 DNA: TGTGCCAGCAGGCCCAGTGGAGCTAATTCACCCCTCCACTTT
clone size: -; D gene: -; J gene: TRBJ2-7; V gene: TRBV7-2; CDR3 protein: CASRTDLTNTYEQYF; CDR3 DNA: TGTGCCAGCAGAACTGACTTAACTAACACCTACGAGCAGTACTTC
clone size: -; D gene: -; J gene: TRBJ2-7; V gene: TRBV20-1; CDR3 protein: CSAIDRLVQYF; CDR3 DNA: TGCAGTGCTATTGATCGACTTGTGCAGTACTTC